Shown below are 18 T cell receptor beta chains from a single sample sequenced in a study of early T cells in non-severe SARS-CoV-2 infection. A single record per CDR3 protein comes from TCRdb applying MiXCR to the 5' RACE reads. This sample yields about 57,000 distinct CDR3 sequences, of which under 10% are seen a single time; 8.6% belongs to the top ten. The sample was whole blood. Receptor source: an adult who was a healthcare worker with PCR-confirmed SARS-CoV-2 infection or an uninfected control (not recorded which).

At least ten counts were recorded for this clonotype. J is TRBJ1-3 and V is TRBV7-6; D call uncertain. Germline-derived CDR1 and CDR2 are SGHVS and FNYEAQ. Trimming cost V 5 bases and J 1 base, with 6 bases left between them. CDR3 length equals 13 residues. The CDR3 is CASSEGSGNTIYF. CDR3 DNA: TGTGCCAGCAGCGAGGGTTCTGGAAACACCATATATTTT.

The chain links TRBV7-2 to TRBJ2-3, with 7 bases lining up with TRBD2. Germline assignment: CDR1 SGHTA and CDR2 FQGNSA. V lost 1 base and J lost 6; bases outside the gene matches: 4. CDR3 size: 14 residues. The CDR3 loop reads CASSLGGSRDTQYF. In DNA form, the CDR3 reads TGTGCCAGCAGCTTAGGCGGGAGCAGGGATACGCAGTATTTT. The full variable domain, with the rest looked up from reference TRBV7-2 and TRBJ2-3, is GAGVSQSPSNKVTEKGKDVELRCDPISGHTALYWYRQSLGQGLEFLIYFQGNSAPDKSGLPSDRFSAERTGGSVSTLTIQRTQQEDSAVYLCASSLGGSRDTQYFGPGTRLTVL.

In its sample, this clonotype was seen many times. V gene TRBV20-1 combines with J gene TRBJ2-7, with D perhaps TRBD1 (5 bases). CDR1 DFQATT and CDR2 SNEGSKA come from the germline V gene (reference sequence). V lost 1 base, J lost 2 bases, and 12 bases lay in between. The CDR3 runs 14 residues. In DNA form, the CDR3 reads TGCAGTGCTAGAGTGGACATGGATCCCTACGAGCAGTACTTC. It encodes CSARVDMDPYEQYF.

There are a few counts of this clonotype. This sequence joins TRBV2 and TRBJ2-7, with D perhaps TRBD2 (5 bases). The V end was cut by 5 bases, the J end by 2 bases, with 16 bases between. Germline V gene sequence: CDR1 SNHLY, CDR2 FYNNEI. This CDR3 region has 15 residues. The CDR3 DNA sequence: TGTGCCAGCAGTAGCCGGGGTGCCATTACCTACGAGCAGTACTTC. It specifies CASSSRGAITYEQYF.

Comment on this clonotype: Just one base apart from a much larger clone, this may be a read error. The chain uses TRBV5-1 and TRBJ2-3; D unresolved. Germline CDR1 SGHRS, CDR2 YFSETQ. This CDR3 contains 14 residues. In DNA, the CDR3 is TGCGCCAGCAGCTTCGACCAGCTCACAGATACGCGGTATTTT. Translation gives CASSFDQLTDTRYF.

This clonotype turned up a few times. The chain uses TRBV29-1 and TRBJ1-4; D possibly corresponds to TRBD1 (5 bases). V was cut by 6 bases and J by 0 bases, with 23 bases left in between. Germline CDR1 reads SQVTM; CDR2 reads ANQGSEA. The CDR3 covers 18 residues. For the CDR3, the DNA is TGCAGCGTCTCCGGGGCGAATGATGGCGAGGCAACTAATGAAAAACTGTTTTTT. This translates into CSVSGANDGEATNEKLFF. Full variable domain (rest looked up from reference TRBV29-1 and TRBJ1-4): SAVISQKPSRDICQRGTSLTIQCQVDSQVTMMFWYRQQPGQSLTLIATANQGSEATYESGFVIDKFPISRPNLTFSTLTVSNMSPEDSSIYLCSVSGANDGEATNEKLFFGSGTQLSVL.

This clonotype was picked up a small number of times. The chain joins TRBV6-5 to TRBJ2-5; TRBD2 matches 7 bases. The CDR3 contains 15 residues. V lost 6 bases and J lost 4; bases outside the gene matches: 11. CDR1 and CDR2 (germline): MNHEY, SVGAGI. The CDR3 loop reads CASRRGGSGPETQYF. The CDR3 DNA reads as TGTGCCAGCAGGAGGGGCGGGAGTGGGCCAGAGACCCAGTACTTC.

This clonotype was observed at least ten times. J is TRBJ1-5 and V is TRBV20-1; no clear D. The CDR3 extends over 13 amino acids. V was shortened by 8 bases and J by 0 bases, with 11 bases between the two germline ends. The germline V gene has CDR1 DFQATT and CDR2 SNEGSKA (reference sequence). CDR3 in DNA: TGCAGTACCCGGAGATCTAGCAATCAGCCCCAGCATTTT. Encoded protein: CSTRRSSNQPQHF.

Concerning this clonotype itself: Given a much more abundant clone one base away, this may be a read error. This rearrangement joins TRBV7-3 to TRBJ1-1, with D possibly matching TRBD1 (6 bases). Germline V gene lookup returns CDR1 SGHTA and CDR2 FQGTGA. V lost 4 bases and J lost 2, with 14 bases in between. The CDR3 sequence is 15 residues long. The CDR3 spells CASSSGTRGNTEAFF. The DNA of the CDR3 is TGTGCCAGCAGCTCCGGGACAAGGGGCAACACTGAAGCTTTCTTT.

The CDR3 DNA reads as TGTGCCAGCAGCACGAAAACCCGGGGACAGGGAGCTGGAAACACCATATATTTT. It encodes CASSTKTRGQGAGNTIYF. The J gene is TRBJ1-3, the V gene TRBV4-2; 9 positions match TRBD1. V was pared by 5 bases and J by 2 bases, with 13 bases of the junction left unmatched. Germline values: CDR1 LGHNA, CDR2 YNFKEQ. This CDR3 contains 18 residues.

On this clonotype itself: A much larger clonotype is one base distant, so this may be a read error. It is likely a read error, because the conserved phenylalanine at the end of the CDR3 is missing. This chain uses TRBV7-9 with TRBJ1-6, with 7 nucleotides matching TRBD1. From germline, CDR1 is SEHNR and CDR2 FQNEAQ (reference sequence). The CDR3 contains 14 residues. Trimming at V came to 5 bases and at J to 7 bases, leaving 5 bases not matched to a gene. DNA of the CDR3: TGTGCCAGCAGCAGGGGGCTCGGGAATTCACCCCTCCACTCT. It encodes CASSRGLGNSPLHS.

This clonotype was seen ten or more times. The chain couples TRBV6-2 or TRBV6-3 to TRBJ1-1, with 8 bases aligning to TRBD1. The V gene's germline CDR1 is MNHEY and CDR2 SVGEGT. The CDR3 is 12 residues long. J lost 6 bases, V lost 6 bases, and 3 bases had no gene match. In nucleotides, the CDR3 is TGTGCCAGCAGGACAGGGGTCCCTGAAGCTTTCTTT. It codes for CASRTGVPEAFF.

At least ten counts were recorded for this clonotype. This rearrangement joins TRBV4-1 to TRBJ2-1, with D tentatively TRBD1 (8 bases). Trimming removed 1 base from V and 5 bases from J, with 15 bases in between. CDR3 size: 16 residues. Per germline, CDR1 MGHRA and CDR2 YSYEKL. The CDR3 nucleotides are TGCGCCAGCAGCCAAGGAGCGGGACAGGCCAACAATGAGCAGTTCTTC. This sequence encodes CASSQGAGQANNEQFF.

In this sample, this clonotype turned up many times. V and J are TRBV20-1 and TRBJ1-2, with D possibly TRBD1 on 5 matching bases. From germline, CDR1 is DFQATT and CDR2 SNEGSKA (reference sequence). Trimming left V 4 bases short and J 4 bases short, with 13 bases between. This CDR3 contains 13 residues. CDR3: CSATPGGTYGYTF. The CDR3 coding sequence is TGCAGTGCTACGCCCGGGGGGACCTATGGCTACACCTTC.

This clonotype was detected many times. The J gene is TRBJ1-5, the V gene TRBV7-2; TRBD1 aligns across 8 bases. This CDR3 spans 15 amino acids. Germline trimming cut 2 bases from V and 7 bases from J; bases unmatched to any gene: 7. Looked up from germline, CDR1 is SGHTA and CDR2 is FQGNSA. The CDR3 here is CASSLKSGGRQPQHF. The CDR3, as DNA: TGTGCCAGCAGCTTAAAATCAGGGGGCAGGCAGCCCCAGCATTTT.

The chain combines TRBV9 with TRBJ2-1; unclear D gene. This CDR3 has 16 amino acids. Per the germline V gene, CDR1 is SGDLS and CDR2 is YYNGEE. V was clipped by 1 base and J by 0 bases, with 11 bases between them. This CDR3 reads CASSVRFASSYNEQFF. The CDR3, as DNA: TGTGCCAGCAGCGTACGCTTTGCTAGCTCCTACAATGAGCAGTTCTTC.

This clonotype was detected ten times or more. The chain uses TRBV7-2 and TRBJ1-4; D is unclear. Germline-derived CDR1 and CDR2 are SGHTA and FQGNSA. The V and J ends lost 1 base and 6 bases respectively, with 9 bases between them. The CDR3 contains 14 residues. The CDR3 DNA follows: TGTGCCAGCAGCTTAGGGCCCGGGGATGAAAAACTGTTTTTT. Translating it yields CASSLGPGDEKLFF.

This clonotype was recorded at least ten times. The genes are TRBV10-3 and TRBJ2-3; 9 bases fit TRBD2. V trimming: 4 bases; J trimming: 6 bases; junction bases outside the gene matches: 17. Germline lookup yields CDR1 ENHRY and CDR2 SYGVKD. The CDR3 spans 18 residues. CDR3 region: CAISVVSYGGRVSDTQYF. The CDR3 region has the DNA TGTGCCATCAGTGTCGTCTCTTATGGCGGGAGGGTATCCGATACGCAGTATTTT.